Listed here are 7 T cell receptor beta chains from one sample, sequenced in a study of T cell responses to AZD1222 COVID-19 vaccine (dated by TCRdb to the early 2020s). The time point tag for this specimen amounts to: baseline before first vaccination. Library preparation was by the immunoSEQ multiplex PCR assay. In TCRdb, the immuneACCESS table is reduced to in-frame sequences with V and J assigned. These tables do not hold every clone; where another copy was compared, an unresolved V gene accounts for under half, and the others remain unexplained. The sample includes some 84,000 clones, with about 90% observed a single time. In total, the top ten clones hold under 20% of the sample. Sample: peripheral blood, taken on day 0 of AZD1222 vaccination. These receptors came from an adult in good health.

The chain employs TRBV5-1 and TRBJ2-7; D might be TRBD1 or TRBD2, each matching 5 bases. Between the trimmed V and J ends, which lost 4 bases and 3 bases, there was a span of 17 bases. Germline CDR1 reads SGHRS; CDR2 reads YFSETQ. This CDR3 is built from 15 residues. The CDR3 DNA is TGCGCCAGCAGCCCGATCCGGGACGTAAACTACGAGCAGTACTTC. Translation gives CASSPIRDVNYEQYF.

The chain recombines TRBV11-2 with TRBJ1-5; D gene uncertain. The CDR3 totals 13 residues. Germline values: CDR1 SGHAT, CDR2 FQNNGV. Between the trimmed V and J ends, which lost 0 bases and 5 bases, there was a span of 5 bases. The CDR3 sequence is CASSLDRDQPQHF. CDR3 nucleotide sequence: TGTGCCAGCAGCTTAGATAGGGATCAGCCCCAGCATTTT.

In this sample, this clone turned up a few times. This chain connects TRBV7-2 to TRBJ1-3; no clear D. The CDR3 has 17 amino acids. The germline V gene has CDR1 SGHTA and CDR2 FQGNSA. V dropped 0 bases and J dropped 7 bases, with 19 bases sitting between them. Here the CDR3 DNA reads TGTGCCAGCAGCTTAGCCGCCACGAGGGATGTCGGTAACACCATATATTTT. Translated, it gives CASSLAATRDVGNTIYF.

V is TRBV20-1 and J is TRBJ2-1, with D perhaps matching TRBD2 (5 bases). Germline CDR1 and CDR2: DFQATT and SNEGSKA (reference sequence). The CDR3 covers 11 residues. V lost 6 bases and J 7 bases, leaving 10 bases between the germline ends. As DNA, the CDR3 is TGCAGTGCCCCGAGGGTTAATGAGCAGTTCTTC. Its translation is CSAPRVNEQFF.

CDR3 sequence reads: CASRSVVSSETQYF. The CDR3 DNA follows: TGTGCCTCAAGGTCGGTGGTTAGTAGCGAGACCCAGTACTTC. The rearrangement uses TRBV15 and TRBJ2-5; no clear D gene. The germline gives CDR1 LNHNV, CDR2 YYDKDF (reference sequence). Trimming left V 11 bases short and J 5 bases short, with 21 bases between. The CDR3 has 14 residues.

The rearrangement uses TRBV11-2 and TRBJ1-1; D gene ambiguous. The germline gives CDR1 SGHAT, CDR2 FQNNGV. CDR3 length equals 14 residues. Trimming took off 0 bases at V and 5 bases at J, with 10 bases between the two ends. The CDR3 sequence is CASSLEGVVTEAFF. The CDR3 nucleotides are TGTGCCAGCAGCTTAGAAGGTGTAGTGACTGAAGCTTTCTTT.

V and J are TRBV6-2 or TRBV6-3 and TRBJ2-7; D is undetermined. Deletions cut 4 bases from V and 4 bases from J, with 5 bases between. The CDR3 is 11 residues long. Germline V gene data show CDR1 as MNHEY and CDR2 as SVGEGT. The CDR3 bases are TGTGCCAGCAGTTCGCTATACGAGCAGTACTTC. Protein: CASSSLYEQYF.